This T cell receptor beta chain was sequenced for a study of tumor-infiltrating lymphocytes in primary liver carcinoma. Study-level background: Samples yielded about 3.5 to 7.5 million productive TCRbeta reads, similar across tissue types.

Blood RNA came from unsorted whole blood; germline DNA was also extracted. Whole-study findings and limits: Owing to bulk unsorted samples, no comparison was made between CD4+ and CD8+ repertoires.

The input was 450 to 500 ng total RNA; TCR beta cDNA was made from it with a constant-region primer. A slightly modified ARM-PCR protocol with three nested multiplex PCR rounds produced these TCR beta libraries. With TRBV1-TRBV30 forward primers and a C-beta reverse primer, the first two PCR rounds were run for around 11 cycles each. TCRdb re-derived calls from the multiplex PCR reads in MiXCR, one entry per CDR3 protein. The sample carries about 300,000 distinct CDR3 sequences, about 62% recorded once. Unmatched junction bases numbered 4, after V lost 0 bases and J lost 4 bases. This CDR3 is 15 amino acids long. Germline CDR1 is MNHEY and CDR2 is SVGAGI. Notes on this clonotype: Its antigen is not known. A much larger clone lies a single base off, so this may be a read error.

The sample consisted of peripheral blood. The sequence was collected from a man aged 40-55 years with primary liver carcinoma and hepatitis B virus infection. The chain combines TRBV6-5 with TRBJ2-7, with 9 bases matching TRBD2. CDR3 in amino acids: CASSYSETSGYEQYF. CDR3 coding DNA: TGTGCCAGCAGTTACTCCGAGACTAGCGGATACGAGCAGTACTTC.